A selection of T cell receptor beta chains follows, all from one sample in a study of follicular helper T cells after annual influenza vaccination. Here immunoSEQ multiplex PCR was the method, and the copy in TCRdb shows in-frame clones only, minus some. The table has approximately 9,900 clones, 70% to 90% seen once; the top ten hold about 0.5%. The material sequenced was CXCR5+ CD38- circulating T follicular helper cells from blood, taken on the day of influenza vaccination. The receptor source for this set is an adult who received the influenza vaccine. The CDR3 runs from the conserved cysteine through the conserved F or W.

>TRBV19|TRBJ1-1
CASSIGGEAFF
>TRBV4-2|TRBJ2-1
CASSHSGTSQNEQFF
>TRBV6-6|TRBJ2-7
CASSPLSTGSEQYF
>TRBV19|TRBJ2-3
CASSIGNSKRNTDTQYF
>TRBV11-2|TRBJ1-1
CASSLVGGGRTEAFF
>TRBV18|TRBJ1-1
CASSLLPLTGLNTEAFF
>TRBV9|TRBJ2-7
CASSVAPGTQYEQYF
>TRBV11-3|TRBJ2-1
CASSSGHPMNNEQFF
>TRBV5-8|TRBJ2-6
CASSRTETSGANVLTF
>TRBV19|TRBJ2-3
CASSNQLEGGDTQYF
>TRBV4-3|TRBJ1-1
CASSQVAASITEAFF
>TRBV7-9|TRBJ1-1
CASSPQTGGGTEAFF
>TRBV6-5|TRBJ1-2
CASRQDPYSDGYTF
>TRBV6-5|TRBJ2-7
CASSYLDEQYF
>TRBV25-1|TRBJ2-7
CASRGTSGENSYEQYF
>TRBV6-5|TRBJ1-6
CASRDSTNSPLHF
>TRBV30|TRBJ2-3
CAWIPYRGTDTQYF
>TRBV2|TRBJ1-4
CASSRGTNEKLFF
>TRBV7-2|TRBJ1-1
CASSINTEAFF
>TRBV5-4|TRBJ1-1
CASSLDPGENTEAFF